This passage covers 14 T cell receptor beta chains from one sample sequenced in a study of human T cells and chemical hapten exposure. The time point: patch test 1, 2 weeks after DPC sensitization. The treatment is: therapeutic diphenylcyclopropenone sensitization with weekly scalp DPC. TCRdb re-called the RACE reads through MiXCR, storing one row per CDR3 protein. The sample holds fewer than 150,000 distinct CDR3 sequences; 12% to 15% are singletons and the top ten take 0.7% to 0.95%. The source material was whole blood, sampled in connection with sensitization to the hapten diphenylcyclopropenone (DPC). The receptors here all came from a man in his late teens or twenties with alopecia areata. Some clones in this sample may be carry-over from other donors' samples.

This clonotype was seen a few times. The rearrangement links TRBV7-3 to TRBJ2-1; 9 positions agree with TRBD1. CDR1 is SGHTA, CDR2 FQGTGA, per germline. Losses at the gene ends were 1 base for V and 0 bases for J; bases not matched to a gene: 10. The length of the CDR3 is 19 residues. The CDR3 nucleotides are TGTGCCAGCAGCTTAAAGAACAGGGGGCTGGTGAGCTCCTACAATGAGCAGTTCTTC. Translated: CASSLKNRGLVSSYNEQFF.

This clonotype has a handful of counts. The chain couples TRBV28 to TRBJ1-1, with 10 positions matching TRBD1. The CDR3 length is 16 residues. The germline gives CDR1 MDHEN, CDR2 SYDVKM. V was clipped by 6 bases and J by 5 bases; unmatched bases: 12. CDR3 sequence: CASRSSGQGSRTEAFF. The CDR3 DNA reads TGTGCCAGCAGATCCTCGGGACAGGGGAGTCGAACTGAAGCTTTCTTT.

This rearrangement joins TRBV7-6 to TRBJ2-7; D is unresolved. Germline V gene data show CDR1 as SGHVS and CDR2 as FNYEAQ. This CDR3 region has 15 residues. V was pared by 3 bases and J by 2 bases, with 14 bases between. CDR3 DNA: TGTGCCAGCAGCTTCCTCGGCGCCTCTACCTACGAGCAGTACTTC. It yields the protein CASSFLGASTYEQYF.

This clonotype was seen many times. The gene calls are TRBV9 and TRBJ1-4, with D tentatively TRBD1 (5 bases). V lost 3 bases to trimming and J lost 5 bases, with 8 bases between them. CDR1 and CDR2 (germline): SGDLS, YYNGEE. The CDR3 has 13 residues. The CDR3 spells CASSGQNNEKLFF. In DNA form, the CDR3 reads TGTGCCAGCAGCGGACAGAACAATGAAAAACTGTTTTTT.

This clonotype occurred a few times. V usage is TRBV20-1 and J usage is TRBJ2-7; no clear D. Germline values: CDR1 DFQATT, CDR2 SNEGSKA (reference sequence). The CDR3 extends over 12 amino acids. Trimming shortened V by 2 bases and J by 4 bases, and 9 bases separated the two germline ends. CDR3 DNA sequence: TGCAGTGCTAGAAAAACGGATTACGAGCAGTACGTC. The encoded protein is CSARKTDYEQYV.

For this clonotype: It may be a read error: a sequence one base away is much more abundant. This sequence joins TRBV27 and TRBJ1-6, with D hard to call. CDR1 MNHEY and CDR2 SMNVEV come from the germline V gene (reference sequence). The CDR3 has 15 residues. The CDR3 DNA follows: TGTACCAGCAGTTCCCTTGGTGAGAATAATTCACCCCTCCACTTT. Protein product: CTSSSLGENNSPLHF.

About this clonotype: Possible read error: a much larger clone is one base away. This chain connects TRBV11-2 to TRBJ2-5; the D is unclear. Trimming pared 2 bases from V and 2 bases from J, leaving 6 bases between. CDR3 length: 13 amino acids. Germline V gene lookup returns CDR1 SGHAT and CDR2 FQNNGV. The CDR3 DNA reads as TGTGCCAGCAGCTTAAGTGAACAAGAGACCCAGTACTTC. Translation gives CASSLSEQETQYF.

This clonotype was recorded a few times. The chain recombines TRBV6-2 or TRBV6-3 with TRBJ2-2; D is unclear. The length of the CDR3 is 13 residues. Germline V lookup: CDR1 MNHEY, CDR2 SVGEGT. With 2 bases removed from V and 7 bases from J, the gap between germline ends came to 8 bases. The CDR3 loop reads CASSYSLVGELFF. In nucleotides, the CDR3 is TGTGCCAGCAGTTACAGTCTGGTCGGGGAGCTGTTTTTT.

In this sample, this clonotype turned up a few times. CDR3 amino acids: CASSYGGGAYNEQFF. Here the CDR3 DNA reads TGTGCCAGCAGTTATGGGGGAGGCGCCTACAATGAGCAGTTCTTC. The J gene is TRBJ2-1, the V gene TRBV6-2 or TRBV6-3; maybe TRBD2 (6 bases). CDR3 size: 15 residues. In germline, CDR1 is MNHEY, CDR2 SVGEGT. Trimming left V 3 bases short and J 2 bases short, with 11 bases between.

This clonotype was detected ten times or more. The chain couples TRBV9 to TRBJ2-1; TRBD2 aligns across 7 bases. The germline gives CDR1 SGDLS, CDR2 YYNGEE. V shed 0 bases, J shed 6 bases, and the junction held 6 bases outside the gene matches. The CDR3 runs to 15 residues. CDR3: CASSVAGGEGNEQFF. In DNA, the CDR3 is TGTGCCAGCAGCGTAGCTGGGGGGGAGGGCAATGAGCAGTTCTTC.

This clonotype has ten or more counts. The rearrangement uses TRBV24-1 and TRBJ1-4; no definite D call. V dropped 2 bases and J dropped 8 bases, with 17 bases sitting between them. This CDR3 is built from 16 residues. Germline V gene sequence: CDR1 KGHDR, CDR2 SFDVKD. The CDR3 is CATSDSESRPMEKLFF. The CDR3 DNA reads as TGTGCCACCAGTGATTCCGAAAGCCGGCCAATGGAAAAACTGTTTTTT.

V gene TRBV7-2 combines with J gene TRBJ1-2; no clear D. The germline gives CDR1 SGHTA, CDR2 FQGNSA. V shed 2 bases and J shed 12 bases, with 4 bases lying between them. This CDR3 is 9 amino acids long. The CDR3 bases are TGTGCCAGCAGCTTAAATCACACCTTC. It encodes CASSLNHTF.

V is TRBV12-3 or TRBV12-4 and J is TRBJ1-3; the D is unclear. V lost 6 bases, J lost 1 base, and 7 bases lay in between. The CDR3 has 13 amino acids. CDR3 amino acids: CASSPNSGNTIYF. Here the CDR3 DNA reads TGTGCCAGCAGCCCGAATTCTGGAAACACCATATATTTT.

The V and J genes are TRBV6-6 and TRBJ1-6; D possibly corresponds to TRBD1 (6 bases). The germline V gene encodes CDR1 MNHNY and CDR2 SVGAGI (reference sequence). The CDR3 is made up of 14 amino acids. V lost 6 bases and J lost 11, with 17 bases in between. CDR3 nucleotide sequence: TGTGCCAGCAGGGTCCGACCGGACAGTACACCCCTCCACTTT. It is translated as CASRVRPDSTPLHF.